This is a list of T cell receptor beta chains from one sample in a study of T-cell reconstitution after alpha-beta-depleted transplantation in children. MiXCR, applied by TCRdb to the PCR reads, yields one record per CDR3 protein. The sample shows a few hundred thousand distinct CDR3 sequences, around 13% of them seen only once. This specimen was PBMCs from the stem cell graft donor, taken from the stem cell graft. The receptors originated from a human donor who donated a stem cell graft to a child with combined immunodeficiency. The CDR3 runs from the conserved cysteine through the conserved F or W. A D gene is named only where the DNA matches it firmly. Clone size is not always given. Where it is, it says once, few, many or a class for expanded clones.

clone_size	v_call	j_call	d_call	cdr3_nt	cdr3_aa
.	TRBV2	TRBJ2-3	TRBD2	TGTGCCAGCAGGGGTAGCGGGGGGAGCACAGATACGCAGTATTTT	CASRGSGGSTDTQYF
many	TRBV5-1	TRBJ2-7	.	TGCGCCAGCAGCTCTGACATTGAACAGTACTTC	CASSSDIEQYF
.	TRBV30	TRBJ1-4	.	TGTGCCGTAGTGGGGGAGGAAAAACTGTTTTTT	CAVVGEEKLFF
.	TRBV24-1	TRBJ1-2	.	TGTGCCACCAGTGACGAGGACAGAGCTGTTGGCTACACCTTC	CATSDEDRAVGYTF
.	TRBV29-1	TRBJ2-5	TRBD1	TGCAGCGTTGCCTCTACGGGACAGCATGTGAGGACCCAGTACTTC	CSVASTGQHVRTQYF
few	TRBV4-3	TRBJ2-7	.	TGCGCCAGCAGCCAAGGACCGGATAGCGGCTACGAGCAGTACTTC	CASSQGPDSGYEQYF
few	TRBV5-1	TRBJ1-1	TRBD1	TGCGCCAGCAGCCCGGGACAGGGGGATACTGAAGCTTTCTTT	CASSPGQGDTEAFF
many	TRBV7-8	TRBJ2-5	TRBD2	TGTGCCAGCAGCGTGGGGACTAGCGGATTCCAAGAGACCCAGTACTTC	CASSVGTSGFQETQYF
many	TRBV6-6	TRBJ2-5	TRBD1	TGTGCCAGCAGTTACTCGAGGGGGCTATTCAGCTTC	CASSYSRGLFSF
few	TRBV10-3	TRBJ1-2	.	TGTGCCATCAGTGAGTCGGCAGAATGGGACGGCTACACCTTC	CAISESAEWDGYTF
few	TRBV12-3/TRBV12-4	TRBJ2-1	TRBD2	TGTGCCAGCAGTTTCATGGTAGCGGGAGTGTATGAGCAGTTCTTC	CASSFMVAGVYEQFF
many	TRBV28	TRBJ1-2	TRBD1	TGTGCCAGCAGAACAGGGGACTATGGCTACACCTTC	CASRTGDYGYTF
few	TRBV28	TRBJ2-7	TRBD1	TGTGCCAGCAGTCGGAGGGACAGGGGACCGAGCTCCTACGAGCAGTACTTC	CASSRRDRGPSSYEQYF
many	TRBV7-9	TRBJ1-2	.	TGTGCCAGCAGCTTAAGGGCGCAGTCTTATGGCTACACCTTC	CASSLRAQSYGYTF
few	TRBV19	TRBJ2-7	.	TGTGCCAGTGAAAACCCTCGAGTCTACGAGCAGTACTTC	CASENPRVYEQYF
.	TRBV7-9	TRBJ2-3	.	TGTGCCAGCAGCCCCCCCCCAACCGATAGCACAGATACGCAGTATTTT	CASSPPPTDSTDTQYF
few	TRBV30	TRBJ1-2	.	TGTGCCTGGAGGCCCCAGGGAGAGCCACGTCATTATGGCTACACCTTC	CAWRPQGEPRHYGYTF
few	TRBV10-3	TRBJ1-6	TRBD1	TGTGCCATCAGCGGGACAGGGTTTGGGGGTTCACCCCTCCACTTT	CAISGTGFGGSPLHF
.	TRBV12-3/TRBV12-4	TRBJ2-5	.	TGTGCCAGCAATCTAGCCGGGCCCCAAGAGACCCAGTACTTC	CASNLAGPQETQYF
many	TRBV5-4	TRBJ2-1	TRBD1	TGTGCCAGCAGGCTCGGGACAGAGAGCTCCTACAATGAGCAGTTCTTC	CASRLGTESSYNEQFF
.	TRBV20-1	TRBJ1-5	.	TGCAGTGCTAGAGATGGGGGGAGTCAGCCCCAGCATTTT	CSARDGGSQPQHF
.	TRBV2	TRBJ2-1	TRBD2	TGTGCCAGCGGGAGGGAGTCCCACAATGAGCAGTTCTTC	CASGRESHNEQFF
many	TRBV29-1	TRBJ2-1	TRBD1	TGCAGCGTTGGGGTTCTACAGGGGGGTGAGCAGTTCTTC	CSVGVLQGGEQFF
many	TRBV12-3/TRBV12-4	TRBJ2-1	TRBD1	TGTGCCAGCAGTTTGGGAGGGACAGGGGACAATGAGCAGTTCTTC	CASSLGGTGDNEQFF
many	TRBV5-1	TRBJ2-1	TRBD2	TGCGCCAGCAGAAACCTAGCGGGAGGAATCTTCAATGAGCAGTTCTTC	CASRNLAGGIFNEQFF
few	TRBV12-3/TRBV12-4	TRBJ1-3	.	TGTGCCAGCATGGCACCCGGAAACACCATATATTTT	CASMAPGNTIYF
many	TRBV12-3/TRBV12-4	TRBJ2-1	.	TGTGCCAGCAGTTTAGCGCCGAGCTCCTACAATGAGCAGTTCTTC	CASSLAPSSYNEQFF
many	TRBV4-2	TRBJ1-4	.	TGTGCCAGCAGCCAAGATCTTCAGGAAAAACTGTTTTTT	CASSQDLQEKLFF
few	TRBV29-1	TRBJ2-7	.	TGCAGCGTTGATGTGCCCGCTGGGGGCTTTACGCAGCAGTACTTC	CSVDVPAGGFTQQYF
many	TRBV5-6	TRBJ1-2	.	TGTGCCAGCAGCCACCCTAATGCGAGGCGGAATGGCTACACCTTC	CASSHPNARRNGYTF
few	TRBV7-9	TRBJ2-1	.	TGTGCCAGCAGCTTTGAAGTGGACTCCTACAATGAGCAGTTCTTC	CASSFEVDSYNEQFF
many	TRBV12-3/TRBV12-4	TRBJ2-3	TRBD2	TGTGCCAGCAGTTCCCCGTTGACTAGCGGGGAGACGCAGTATTTT	CASSSPLTSGETQYF
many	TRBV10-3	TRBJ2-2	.	TGTGCCATCGGTCCGGGGGAGCTGTTTTTT	CAIGPGELFF
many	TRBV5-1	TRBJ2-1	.	TGCGCCAGCAGCTTGACCAATGAGCAGTTCTTC	CASSLTNEQFF
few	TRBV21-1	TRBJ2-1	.	TGTGCCAGCAGCGTCCGGGACCCCGACTCCTACAATGAGCAGTTCTTC	CASSVRDPDSYNEQFF
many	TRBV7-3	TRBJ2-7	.	TGTGCCAGCAGCTTAGGCCCATCAAATCTCCAGCAGTACTTC	CASSLGPSNLQQYF
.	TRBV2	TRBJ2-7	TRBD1	TGTGCCAGCAGTGAGTCCGGGACAGGGGGCTCCTACGAGCAGTACTTC	CASSESGTGGSYEQYF
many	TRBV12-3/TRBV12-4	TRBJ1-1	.	TGTGCCAGCAAGGTCGGGGGGATGAACACTGAAGCTTTCTTT	CASKVGGMNTEAFF
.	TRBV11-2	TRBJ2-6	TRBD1	TGTGCCAGCAGCTTAGGGGGGACAGCCACACTCTCTGGGGCCAACGTCCTGACTTTC	CASSLGGTATLSGANVLTF
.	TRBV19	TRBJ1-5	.	TGTGCCACCAATGGACCGACGATCAATCAGCCCCAGCATTTT	CATNGPTINQPQHF
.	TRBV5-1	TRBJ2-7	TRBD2	TGCGCCAGCAGCCGGGACCTAGCGGGGGACTCCTACGAGCAGTACTTC	CASSRDLAGDSYEQYF
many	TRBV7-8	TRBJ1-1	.	TGTGCCAGCAGCACCAGACGAACAAAGAACACTGAAGCTTTCTTT	CASSTRRTKNTEAFF
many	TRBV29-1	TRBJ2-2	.	TGCAGCGTAGCGGAGAACACCGGGGAGCTGTTTTTT	CSVAENTGELFF
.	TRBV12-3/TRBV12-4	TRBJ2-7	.	TGTGCCAGCAGTCCATCCCCAGGAGGGGCGATCTACGAGCAGTACTTC	CASSPSPGGAIYEQYF
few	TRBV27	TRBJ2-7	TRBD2	TGTGCCAGCAGACATAACACGGGAGGACCCTACGAGCAGTACTTC	CASRHNTGGPYEQYF
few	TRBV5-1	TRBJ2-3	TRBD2	TGCGCCAGCAGCGCCATCCTAGCGGGGGGGACAGATACGCAGTATTTT	CASSAILAGGTDTQYF
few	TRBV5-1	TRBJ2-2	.	TGCGCCAGCAGCTTGGGATCAGGCACCGGGGAGCTGTTTTTT	CASSLGSGTGELFF
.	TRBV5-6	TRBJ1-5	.	TGTGCCAGCAGCTTGGAAGGGAAATTAACCCAGCATTTT	CASSLEGKLTQHF
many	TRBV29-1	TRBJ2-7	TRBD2	TGCAGCGTGAGTAGCGGGGGCCCCCCCTACGAGCAGTACTTC	CSVSSGGPPYEQYF
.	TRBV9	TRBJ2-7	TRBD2	TGTGCCAGCAGCGTAAACCCCGGGACTAGCGGAACCTACGAGCAGTACTTC	CASSVNPGTSGTYEQYF
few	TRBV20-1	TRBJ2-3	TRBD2	TGCAGTGCTAGAAATTGGCCTGGGGTCATAGCGGGAGGTTTCCCAGATACGCAGTATTTT	CSARNWPGVIAGGFPDTQYF
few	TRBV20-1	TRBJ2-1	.	TGCAGTGCTAGGGTGGGGCAGTGGAGCACCTACAATGAGCAGTTCTTC	CSARVGQWSTYNEQFF
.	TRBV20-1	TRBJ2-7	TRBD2	TGCAGTGTCCTAGCGGGGGAGGATTACGAGCAGTACTTC	CSVLAGEDYEQYF
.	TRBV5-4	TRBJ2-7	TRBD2	TGTGCCAGCAGCTTGGTGGGACTAGCGGACTCCTACGAGCAGTACTTT	CASSLVGLADSYEQYF
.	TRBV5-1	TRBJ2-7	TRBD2	TGCGCCAGCAGTTTTAGCAGCGGGAGCTCCTACGAGCAGTACTTC	CASSFSSGSSYEQYF
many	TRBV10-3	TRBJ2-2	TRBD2	TGTGCCATCAGCACCGGGACTAGCGGGAGTAATGGGGAGCTGTTTTTT	CAISTGTSGSNGELFF
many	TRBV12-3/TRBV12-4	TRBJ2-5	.	TGTGCCAGCAGTCATGACGAGGGGCAAGAGACCCAGTACTTC	CASSHDEGQETQYF
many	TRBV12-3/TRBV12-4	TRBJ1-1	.	TGTGCCAGCAGTTTTGGAGGTATGAACACTGAAGCTTTCTTT	CASSFGGMNTEAFF
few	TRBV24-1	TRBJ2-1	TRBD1	TGTGCCACCGTTGGACAGGGCCGGCCCGACTACAATGAGCAGTTCTTC	CATVGQGRPDYNEQFF
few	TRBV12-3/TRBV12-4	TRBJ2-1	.	TGTGCCAGCAGGAAAGGGGATCGAGAGTTCTTC	CASRKGDREFF